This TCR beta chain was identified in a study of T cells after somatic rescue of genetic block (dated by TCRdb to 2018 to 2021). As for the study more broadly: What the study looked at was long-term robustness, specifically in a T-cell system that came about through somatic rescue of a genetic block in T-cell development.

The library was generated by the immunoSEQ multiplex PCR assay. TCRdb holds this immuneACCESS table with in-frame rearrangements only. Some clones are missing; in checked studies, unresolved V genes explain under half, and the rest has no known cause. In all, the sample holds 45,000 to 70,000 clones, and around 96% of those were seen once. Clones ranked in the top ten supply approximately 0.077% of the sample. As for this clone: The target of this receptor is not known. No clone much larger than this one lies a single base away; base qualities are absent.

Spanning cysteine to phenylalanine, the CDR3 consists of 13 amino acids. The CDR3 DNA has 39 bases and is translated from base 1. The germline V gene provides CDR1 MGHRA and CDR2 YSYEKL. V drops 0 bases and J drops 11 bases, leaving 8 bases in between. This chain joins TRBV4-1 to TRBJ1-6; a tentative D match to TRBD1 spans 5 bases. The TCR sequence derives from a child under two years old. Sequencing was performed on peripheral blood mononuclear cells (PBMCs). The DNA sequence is TGCGCCAGCAGCCAAGATCAGGGAGCACCCCTCCACTTT. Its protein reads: CASSQDQGAPLHF.